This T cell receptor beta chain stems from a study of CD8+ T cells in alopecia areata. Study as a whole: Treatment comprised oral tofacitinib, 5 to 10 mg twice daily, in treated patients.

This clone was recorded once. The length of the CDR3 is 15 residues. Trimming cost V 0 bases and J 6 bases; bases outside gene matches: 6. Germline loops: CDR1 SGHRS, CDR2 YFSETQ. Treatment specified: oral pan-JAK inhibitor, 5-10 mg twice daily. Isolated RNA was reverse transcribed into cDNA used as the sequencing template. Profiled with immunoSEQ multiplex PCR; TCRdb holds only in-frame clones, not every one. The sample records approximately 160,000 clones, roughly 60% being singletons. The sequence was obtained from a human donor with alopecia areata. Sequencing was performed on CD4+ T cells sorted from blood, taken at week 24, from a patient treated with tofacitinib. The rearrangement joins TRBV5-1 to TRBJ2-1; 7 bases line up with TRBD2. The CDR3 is CASSLGALAANEQFF. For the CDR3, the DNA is TGCGCCAGCAGCTTGGGGGCGCTAGCGGCCAATGAGCAGTTCTTC.